Reported below is one T cell receptor (beta chain). Its antigen is undetermined. Generated by immunoSEQ multiplex PCR, the TCRdb table keeps only in-frame clones and is missing some. This table has about 79,000 clones, 80% to 90% appearing once. PCR or immunohistochemistry showed mismatch repair deficiency in every enrolled patient. The TCR-sequenced patients were a few responders to pembrolizumab. This entry comes from a study of PD-1 blockade in mismatch repair-deficient tumors. Study as a whole: Patients had approximately 13 mismatch repair-deficient cancer types and were previously treated and progressing. General study results and limits: Tumor-resident clones, often undetectable pretreatment in blood, expanded then contracted after pembrolizumab.

The germline V gene encodes CDR1 SEHNR and CDR2 FQNEAQ (reference sequence). The CDR3 totals 17 residues. V shed 4 bases and J 5 bases; nucleotides not matched to a gene: 7. The sequence derives from an adult with mismatch repair-deficient cancer. The input for sequencing was peripheral blood, taken 44 weeks after starting pembrolizumab. The chain is built from TRBV7-9 and TRBJ2-3, with 15 bases fitting TRBD2. The CDR3 nucleotides are TGTGCCAGCAGCTCTTGGACTAGCGGGAGGGCCGTAGATACGCAGTATTTT. Translated: CASSSWTSGRAVDTQYF.